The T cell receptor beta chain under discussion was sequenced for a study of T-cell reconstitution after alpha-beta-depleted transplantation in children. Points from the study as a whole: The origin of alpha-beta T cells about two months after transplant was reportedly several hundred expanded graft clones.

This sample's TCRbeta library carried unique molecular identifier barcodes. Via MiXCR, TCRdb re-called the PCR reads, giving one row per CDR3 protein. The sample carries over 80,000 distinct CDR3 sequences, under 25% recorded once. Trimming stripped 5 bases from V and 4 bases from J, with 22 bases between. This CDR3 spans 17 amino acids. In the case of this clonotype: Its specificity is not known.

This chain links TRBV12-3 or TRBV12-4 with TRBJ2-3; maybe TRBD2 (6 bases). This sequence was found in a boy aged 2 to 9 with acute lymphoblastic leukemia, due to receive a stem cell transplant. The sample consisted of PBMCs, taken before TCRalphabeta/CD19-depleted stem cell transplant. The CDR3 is CASSHGTRSGDPDTQYF. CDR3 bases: TGTGCCAGCAGTCACGGGACTCGATCGGGAGACCCAGATACGCAGTATTTT.